This T cell receptor (beta chain) was sequenced for a study of T cells expressing NK-cell markers. Whole-study context: Underlying the TCR beta repertoires were sorted CD3+CD56+NKG2C+, CD3+CD56+NKG2C- and CD3+CD56-NKG2C+ T cells. Of eight sequenced donors, seven were HCMV-seropositive and one HCMV-seronegative. Findings and limits, study-wide: Whether expanded NKG2C-expressing T cell clones recognize HCMV is unknown. Dominant NKG2C+ clonotypes accounted for about 1.0-8% of CD8+ T cells in several donors.

TCRdb reprocessed the 5' RACE reads, with one entry per CDR3 protein and no DNA. Its clone listing holds some 600,000 distinct CDR3 sequences. Germline CDR1 KGHSH, CDR2 LQKENI. This CDR3 spans 14 amino acids. Comments on this clonotype: Its antigen remains unknown.

The TCR was taken from a young man in good health. The chain employs TRBV18 and TRBJ2-6; TCRdb's assignment of TRBD2 cannot be checked, as there is no DNA. Sequenced material: blood T cells: a sorted CD56 or NKG2C T cell subset, CD4+ or CD8+ T cells, or bulk PBMC T cells (not recorded which). CDR3: CASSKGGGANVLTF.